Each of the 10 T cell receptor beta chains below was sequenced from the same sample in a study of blood T cells in healthy people across ages. The second PCR ran about 7 to 12 cycles with a sample-barcoded 5' primer and J-beta primers. MiXCR, applied by TCRdb to the 5' RACE reads, yields one record per CDR3 protein. This sample has roughly 830,000 distinct CDR3 sequences, with less than 80% found just once. Material for sequencing was blood. The receptors derive from a man aged 25-45 years in good health.

This clonotype turned up a few times. The gene calls are TRBV12-3 or TRBV12-4 and TRBJ2-6, with 14 bases fitting TRBD2. The CDR3 has 20 residues. V dropped 6 bases and J dropped 1; count of bases not matched to a gene: 11. The CDR3 loop reads CASRLWTSGGMRSGANVLTF. The CDR3 DNA reads TGTGCCAGCAGACTTTGGACTAGCGGGGGGATGCGGTCTGGGGCCAACGTCCTGACTTTC.

The chain uses TRBV6-6 and TRBJ2-1, with D perhaps matching TRBD1 (6 bases). The CDR3 is 16 amino acids. The germline CDR1 and CDR2 sequences are MNHNY and SVGAGI (reference sequence). Trimming took off 4 bases at V and 2 bases at J, with 15 bases between the two ends. CDR3 residues: CASSSAGQQAYNEQFF. The DNA for the CDR3 is TGTGCCAGCAGTTCGGCCGGACAGCAGGCCTACAATGAGCAGTTCTTC.

A few counts support this clonotype. The chain links TRBV20-1 to TRBJ1-2, with D unresolved. The V gene's germline CDR1 is DFQATT and CDR2 SNEGSKA (reference sequence). The CDR3 loop spans 13 amino acids. V dropped 6 bases and J dropped 2 bases, with 13 bases sitting between them. CDR3 amino acids: CSASHNGNYGYTF. The DNA of the CDR3 is TGCAGTGCCAGCCACAACGGGAACTATGGCTACACCTTC.

This clonotype showed up just once. The V gene is TRBV7-3, the J gene TRBJ2-3; D gene ambiguous. CDR1 is SGHTA, CDR2 FQGTGA, per germline. Trimming cost V 5 bases and J 2 bases, with 11 bases left between them. CDR3 length equals 14 residues. CDR3 DNA sequence: TGTGCCAGCAGCCAAATGCGGAACACAGATACGCAGTATTTT. Protein sequence: CASSQMRNTDTQYF.

CDR3 bases: TGTGCCACGGTACGGGGGGGACAAGAGACCCAGTACTTC. It is translated as CATVRGGQETQYF. The chain carries TRBV10-3 and TRBJ2-5, with TRBD2 matching 8 bases. CDR1 is ENHRY and CDR2 is SYGVKD in the germline V gene. CDR3 length: 13 amino acids. V lost 10 bases to trimming and J lost 2 bases; unmatched junction nucleotides: 6.

CDR3 in DNA: TGCAGTGCTAGCGAAGTCGGAATCTCCTACGAGCAGTACTTC. As protein: CSASEVGISYEQYF. The gene calls are TRBV20-1 and TRBJ2-5; D gene ambiguous. The J call is uncertain, as TRBJ2-7 better fits the DNA end. The germline CDR1 and CDR2 sequences are DFQATT and SNEGSKA (reference sequence). This CDR3 is built from 14 residues.

The rearrangement links TRBV7-3 to TRBJ2-4; the D gene could be TRBD1 or TRBD2 (5 bases each). The better agreement between TRBJ2-7 and the DNA end casts doubt on the J call. Per germline, CDR1 SGHTA and CDR2 FQGTGA. CDR3 length: 15 amino acids. CDR3 sequence reads: CASSPSGTVTYEQYF. DNA of the CDR3: TGTGCCAGCAGCCCATCCGGGACCGTGACCTACGAGCAGTACTTC.

The V gene is TRBV12-3 or TRBV12-4, the J gene TRBJ2-3, with D uncertain. The CDR3 contains 13 residues. V was trimmed by 3 bases and J by 2 bases, leaving 6 bases between them. Here the CDR3 DNA reads TGTGCCAGCAGTTTCCGTTTCACAGATACGCAGTATTTT. Amino acids: CASSFRFTDTQYF.

J is TRBJ1-2 and V is TRBV4-1, with D unresolved. The germline gives CDR1 MGHRA, CDR2 YSYEKL. Trimming took off 1 base at V and 1 base at J, with 7 bases between the two ends. This CDR3 has 14 residues. The CDR3 reads CASSQGKDNYGYTF. The CDR3 DNA is TGCGCCAGCAGCCAAGGAAAGGATAACTATGGCTACACCTTC.

This clonotype showed up just once. The chain combines TRBV7-2 with TRBJ1-5; 7 positions match TRBD1. Germline CDR1 reads SGHTA; CDR2 reads FQGNSA. The CDR3 has 15 amino acids. V lost 3 bases and J lost 7; bases outside the gene matches: 9. CDR3 region: CASSFAGGQRQPQHF. The CDR3 DNA is TGTGCCAGCAGCTTTGCGGGGGGACAGAGACAGCCCCAGCATTTT.